This paragraph reports one T cell receptor (beta chain). Original processing methods: Nucleated cell number was recorded as an estimate derived from reference gene primer amplification. Measured with immunoSEQ multiplex PCR; TCRdb has only the in-frame clones, and not every one. The V and J calls and the clone size are those of that table, but D and trimming were determined from the DNA. Of 150,000 to 200,000 clones in the sample, about 80% were seen once. The data originate from a study of blood T cell repertoires in COVID-19. The receptor comes from an older woman with acute or convalescent COVID-19. Sequenced input: peripheral blood.

The CDR3 sequence is CASSPRGQGTNTEAFF. The CDR3 DNA is TGTGCCAGCAGCCCAAGAGGACAGGGGACGAACACTGAAGCTTTCTTT. The J gene is TRBJ1-1, the V gene TRBV7-9, with 9 bases matching TRBD1. In germline, CDR1 is SEHNR, CDR2 FQNEAQ (reference sequence). V dropped 5 bases and J dropped 1; count of bases not matched to a gene: 8. There are 16 residues in the CDR3.